These 25 T cell receptor beta chains share one sample of origin, sequenced in a study of T cell changes during pregnancy in multiple sclerosis. Sequencing used immunoSEQ multiplex PCR; TCRdb keeps in-frame clones, though not all of them. The profile shows some 70,000 clones, 91% of them singletons. The specimen was CD8+ T cells from peripheral blood mononuclear cells, collected before pregnancy. The receptors were gathered from a female donor with multiple sclerosis, enrolled in a pregnancy study.

The chain has TRBV25-1 and TRBJ1-2; 7 positions agree with TRBD1. Looked up from germline, CDR1 is MGHDK and CDR2 is SYGVNS. V shed 3 bases and J 3 bases; nucleotides not matched to a gene: 4. The CDR3 spans 14 residues. CDR3 sequence (DNA): TGTGCCAGCAGTGATCAGGGGGGTTACTATGGCTACACCTTC. Its protein product is CASSDQGGYYGYTF.

The chain combines TRBV27 with TRBJ2-7; 7 positions match TRBD2. Germline V gives CDR1 MNHEY, CDR2 SMNVEV (reference sequence). The CDR3 totals 15 residues. V was pared by 6 bases and J by 5 bases, with 13 bases of the junction left unmatched. In DNA form, the CDR3 reads TGTGCCAGCAGCAGCGGGGCCCCTTCCTTCGACGAGCAGTACTTC. It yields the protein CASSSGAPSFDEQYF.

The chain recombines TRBV5-1 with TRBJ1-4; 7 bases line up with TRBD1. The junction had 12 bases not matched to a gene; V was cut back by 0 bases and J by 7 bases. The CDR3 is 17 residues long. CDR1 SGHRS and CDR2 YFSETQ come from the germline V gene. The CDR3 here is CASSLEGAQGVGEKLFF. The CDR3 nucleotides read TGCGCCAGCAGCTTGGAAGGGGCCCAGGGGGTGGGTGAAAAACTGTTTTTT.

The rearrangement links TRBV9 to TRBJ1-2; 7 bases align to TRBD1. In germline, CDR1 is SGDLS, CDR2 YYNGEE. V gave up 3 bases and J gave up 3 bases; unmatched junction bases: 5. The CDR3 sequence is 14 residues long. The CDR3: CASSAGGPDYGYTF. In DNA form, the CDR3 reads TGTGCCAGCAGCGCAGGGGGTCCGGACTATGGCTACACCTTC.

The chain uses TRBV7-6 and TRBJ1-2; the D gene is possibly TRBD1 (5 bases). CDR3 size: 15 residues. Germline V gene lookup returns CDR1 SGHVS and CDR2 FNYEAQ. V was shortened by 5 bases and J by 5 bases, with 18 bases between the two germline ends. The CDR3 nucleotides are TGTGCCAGCAGCACGGGCCTTGACAGTCTTTATGGCTACACCTTC. Amino acids: CASSTGLDSLYGYTF. The full variable domain, its missing parts supplied by reference TRBV7-6 and TRBJ1-2, is GAGVSQSPRYKVTKRGQDVALRCDPISGHVSLYWYRQALGQGPEFLTYFNYEAQQDKSGLPNDRFSAERPEGSISTLTIQRTEQRDSAMYRCASSTGLDSLYGYTFGSGTRLTVV.

CDR3 nucleotide sequence: TGTGCCAGCAGCCCCCCTAGCGGGGGGACCAAAAACATTCAGTACTTC. It yields the protein CASSPPSGGTKNIQYF. The chain carries TRBV9 and TRBJ2-4, with 11 nucleotides matching TRBD2. Germline CDR1 SGDLS, CDR2 YYNGEE. The CDR3 spans 16 residues. V shed 4 bases and J 2 bases; nucleotides not matched to a gene: 5.

The V gene is TRBV27, the J gene TRBJ2-5, with 13 bases matching TRBD2. The germline CDR1 and CDR2 sequences are MNHEY and SMNVEV (reference sequence). The CDR3 totals 17 residues. V was clipped by 3 bases and J by 8 bases; unmatched bases: 12. CDR3 protein: CASSFSPGTSGDLTQYF. The DNA for the CDR3 is TGTGCCAGCAGTTTTTCGCCGGGGACTAGCGGGGATCTCACCCAGTACTTC.

J is TRBJ1-1 and V is TRBV7-6; no firm D call. The germline gives CDR1 SGHVS, CDR2 FNYEAQ. The CDR3 spans 12 residues. V was trimmed by 4 bases and J by 4 bases, leaving 7 bases between them. In DNA form, the CDR3 reads TGTGCCAGCAGCTCCGGAGGCACTGAAGCTTTCTTT. Protein product: CASSSGGTEAFF. Full variable domain (remainder filled in from reference TRBV7-6 and TRBJ1-1): GAGVSQSPRYKVTKRGQDVALRCDPISGHVSLYWYRQALGQGPEFLTYFNYEAQQDKSGLPNDRFSAERPEGSISTLTIQRTEQRDSAMYRCASSSGGTEAFFGQGTRLTVV.

The chain is built from TRBV27 and TRBJ2-1, with 9 bases aligning to TRBD1. V trimming: 5 bases; J trimming: 8 bases; junction bases outside the gene matches: 4. The germline gives CDR1 MNHEY, CDR2 SMNVEV (reference sequence). The CDR3 sequence is 13 residues long. The CDR3 here is CASSPGTGYEQFF. For the CDR3, the DNA is TGTGCCAGCAGTCCCGGGACAGGGTATGAGCAGTTCTTC.

J is TRBJ1-1 and V is TRBV7-9; 7 bases fit TRBD1. Germline V gene data show CDR1 as SEHNR and CDR2 as FQNEAQ (reference sequence). V lost 7 bases, J lost 6 bases, and 11 bases stayed unmatched. This CDR3 is built from 14 residues. DNA of the CDR3: TGTGCCAGCAACAATGACAGGGTCGCCCCTGAAGCTTTCTTT. Its protein product is CASNNDRVAPEAFF.

This CDR3 is CATSRDSGLGYEQYF. As DNA, the CDR3 is TGTGCCACCAGCAGAGATTCGGGACTAGGATACGAGCAGTACTTC. The J gene is TRBJ2-7, the V gene TRBV15, with 8 bases fitting TRBD2. Germline V gene lookup returns CDR1 LNHNV and CDR2 YYDKDF (reference sequence). The CDR3 is 15 residues long. The ends lost 0 bases at V and 4 bases at J; junction bases unmatched: 5.

The chain employs TRBV5-4 and TRBJ2-2; 9 bases align to TRBD2. CDR3 size: 17 residues. From germline, CDR1 is SGHNT and CDR2 YYREEE (reference sequence). Germline trimming cut 0 bases from V and 0 bases from J; bases unmatched to any gene: 3. The CDR3 DNA sequence: TGTGCCAGCAGCTTGGGCGGGGGGGCCTCGAACACCGGGGAGCTGTTTTTT. Its protein is CASSLGGGASNTGELFF.

The rearrangement uses TRBV4-1 and TRBJ2-7; D is uncertain. The V gene's germline CDR1 is MGHRA and CDR2 YSYEKL. The CDR3 contains 16 residues. Trimming stripped 1 base from V and 3 bases from J, with 16 bases between. CDR3 sequence (DNA): TGCGCCAGCAGCCAAGTTTTGAGTGCTCTAGGCTACGAGCAGTACTTC. It is translated as CASSQVLSALGYEQYF.

The table lists this clone with a count of one. The chain uses TRBV6-5 and TRBJ1-4, with 9 bases fitting TRBD1. This CDR3 spans 14 amino acids. The V gene's germline CDR1 is MNHEY and CDR2 SVGAGI. V lost 6 bases and J lost 7; bases outside the gene matches: 6. CDR3 nucleotide sequence: TGTGCCAGCAGGGGACAGGGAATTAGTGAAAAACTGTTTTTT. This encodes CASRGQGISEKLFF.

The count of this clone is one. This chain links TRBV9 with TRBJ1-6; 9 bases map to TRBD1. Trimming took 4 bases from V and 7 from J; bases not matched to a gene: 6. The CDR3 covers 15 residues. Germline-derived CDR1 and CDR2 are SGDLS and YYNGEE. This CDR3 is CASSTRTGVNSPLHF. In DNA form, the CDR3 reads TGTGCCAGCAGCACCCGGACAGGGGTAAATTCACCCCTCCACTTT. Together with reference TRBV9 and TRBJ1-6, the CDR3 gives the full variable domain: DSGVTQTPKHLITATGQRVTLRCSPRSGDLSVYWYQQSLDQGLQFLIQYYNGEERAKGNILERFSAQQFPDLHSELNLSSLELGDSALYFCASSTRTGVNSPLHFGNGTRLTVT.

The gene calls are TRBV27 and TRBJ2-1; 8 bases are a match to TRBD2. Germline lookup yields CDR1 MNHEY and CDR2 SMNVEV (reference sequence). The CDR3 loop spans 16 amino acids. J gave up 7 bases and V 5 bases, and 13 bases lay outside the gene matches. The CDR3 DNA reads TGTGCCAGCAGTATTGTGGCGGCGGGGGGTGGGAATGAGCAGTTCTTC. Protein sequence: CASSIVAAGGGNEQFF.

CDR3 sequence: CASSLARTSPYEQYF. The CDR3 DNA reads TGTGCCAGCAGCTTAGCTCGGACTAGCCCCTACGAGCAGTACTTC. The V and J genes are TRBV11-2 and TRBJ2-7, with 8 positions matching TRBD2. Per the germline V gene, CDR1 is SGHAT and CDR2 is FQNNGV. The V and J ends lost 1 base and 2 bases, in that order; junction bases with no gene match: 4. The CDR3 consists of 15 residues.

V gene TRBV7-9 combines with J gene TRBJ2-7, with 9 bases lining up with TRBD1. Per germline, CDR1 SEHNR and CDR2 FQNEAQ (reference sequence). This CDR3 has 16 amino acids. Trimming removed 4 bases from V and 4 bases from J; junction bases left unmatched: 11. The chain's CDR3 is CASSSTGTGISYEQYF. The DNA for the CDR3 is TGTGCCAGCAGCTCAACCGGGACAGGGATCTCTTACGAGCAGTACTTC.

The chain uses TRBV5-6 and TRBJ2-7; 9 bases are shared with TRBD1. J gave up 5 bases and V 4 bases, and 13 bases lay outside the gene matches. CDR1 is SGHDT, CDR2 YYEEEE, per germline. This CDR3 spans 16 amino acids. The CDR3 loop reads CASSIPGSRTGDEQYF. CDR3 nucleotide sequence: TGTGCCAGCAGCATCCCAGGATCTAGGACAGGGGACGAGCAGTACTTC.

The chain uses TRBV13 and TRBJ2-7; weak D call: TRBD2 (6 bases). V was cut by 4 bases and J by 5 bases, with 24 bases left in between. In germline, CDR1 is PRHDT, CDR2 FYEKMQ (reference sequence). The CDR3 totals 17 residues. CDR3 sequence: CASSYPHLGGYDNEQYF. CDR3 DNA sequence: TGTGCCAGCAGCTACCCGCACCTGGGGGGATATGATAACGAGCAGTACTTC.

This chain joins TRBV9 and TRBJ1-2; 9 nucleotides align to TRBD1. Looked up from germline, CDR1 is SGDLS and CDR2 is YYNGEE. V was pared by 0 bases and J by 7 bases, with 4 bases of the junction left unmatched. The CDR3 has 14 residues. The CDR3 DNA is TGTGCCAGCAGCGTAGGGGACAGGGTTGGTGGCTACACCTTC. It codes for CASSVGDRVGGYTF.

This chain uses TRBV6-6 with TRBJ1-1; 10 positions agree with TRBD1. Trimming cost V 8 bases and J 3 bases; bases outside gene matches: 12. CDR1 and CDR2 from the germline V gene are MNHNY and SVGAGI (reference sequence). CDR3 size: 16 residues. CDR3 sequence: CASFGTGEIRDTEAFF. CDR3 bases: TGTGCCAGCTTCGGGACAGGGGAAATTCGGGACACTGAAGCTTTCTTT.

This chain connects TRBV11-1 to TRBJ2-5, with TRBD2 identical over 9 bases. CDR1 and CDR2 from the germline V gene are SGHAT and FQDESV (reference sequence). The CDR3 spans 18 residues. With V trimmed by 1 base and J by 2 bases, 11 bases remained unmatched. In nucleotides, the CDR3 is TGTGCCAGCAGCTTAGGGAATTCAGCGGGGGGAAATCAAGAGACCCAGTACTTC. Encoded protein: CASSLGNSAGGNQETQYF.

This chain joins TRBV29-1 and TRBJ2-7; 7 bases line up with TRBD2. V dropped 4 bases and J dropped 3; count of bases not matched to a gene: 6. The CDR3 totals 13 residues. Looked up from germline, CDR1 is SQVTM and CDR2 is ANQGSEA. Written as DNA, the CDR3 is TGCAGCGTTGGAAGCGGGGAAGACTACGAGCAGTACTTC. This codes for CSVGSGEDYEQYF.

The sample holds one count of this clone. This sequence joins TRBV9 and TRBJ2-1, with D perhaps matching TRBD2 (6 bases). Germline V gives CDR1 SGDLS, CDR2 YYNGEE. This CDR3 is 15 amino acids long. V lost 0 bases, J lost 8 bases, and 15 bases lay in between. The DNA for the CDR3 is TGTGCCAGCAGCGTAGGGGTGGGGGGTCTCGATGAGCAGTTCTTC. This encodes CASSVGVGGLDEQFF.